Listed below are T cell receptor beta chains from one sample, sequenced in a study of blood T cell repertoires in COVID-19. Profiling relied on immunoSEQ multiplex PCR, and the TCRdb table lists in-frame clones only, not all of them. The data contain around 43,000 clones, around nine tenths of them seen just once; the ten biggest clones take up roughly a fifth. The sequenced sample consisted of peripheral blood. These receptors were obtained from a man in his forties or fifties with active COVID-19. Both conserved end residues are part of each CDR3. The D gene is left open where the match is weak. Only part of the rows carry a size: once, few, many, or a class if the clone is expanded.

d_call	j_call	v_call	clone_size	cdr3_aa	cdr3_nt
TRBD2	TRBJ2-5	TRBV5-6	-	CASSKGLAGVIQETQYF	TGTGCCAGCAGCAAAGGACTAGCGGGAGTGATACAAGAGACCCAGTACTTC
-	TRBJ2-3	TRBV27	large	CASTQGTLTDTQYF	TGTGCCAGCACCCAGGGGACCCTCACAGATACGCAGTATTTT
-	TRBJ1-6	TRBV7-2	-	CASSSPIQGNSPLHF	TGTGCCAGCAGCTCCCCAATACAGGGTAATTCACCCCTCCACTTT
TRBD2	TRBJ2-1	TRBV18	-	CASSSSGPPYNEQFF	TGTGCCAGCTCTTCTAGCGGACCTCCTTACAATGAGCAGTTCTTC
TRBD2	TRBJ2-7	TRBV6-2/TRBV6-3	-	CASSRTSSYEQYF	TGTGCCAGCAGTCGGACTAGCTCCTACGAGCAGTACTTC
-	TRBJ1-5	TRBV4-1	-	CASSHRWESNQPQHF	TGCGCCAGCAGTCACCGATGGGAGAGCAATCAGCCCCAGCATTTT
TRBD2	TRBJ2-7	TRBV27	-	CASSRFSGSTYEQYF	TGTGCCAGCAGTCGATTTAGCGGGTCTACCTACGAGCAGTACTTC
TRBD1	TRBJ2-6	TRBV6-4	-	CASSGSTGAGANVLTF	TGTGCCAGCAGTGGATCGACAGGGGCGGGGGCCAACGTCCTGACTTTC
TRBD2	TRBJ2-3	TRBV9	medium-sized	CASSVEGGLGEVTDTQYF	TGTGCCAGCAGCGTAGAGGGGGGACTAGGAGAGGTCACAGATACGCAGTATTTT
TRBD2	TRBJ2-1	TRBV7-9	-	CASTSGDEQFF	TGTGCCAGCACCAGCGGGGATGAGCAGTTCTTC
-	TRBJ2-7	TRBV5-1	-	CASSFDATSYEQYF	TGCGCCAGCAGCTTTGATGCTACCTCCTACGAGCAGTACTTC
TRBD1	TRBJ1-1	TRBV15	-	CATHLGTALALGTEAFF	TGTGCCACCCATCTAGGGACAGCGCTTGCCCTGGGCACTGAAGCTTTCTTT
-	TRBJ2-2	TRBV6-2/TRBV6-3	-	CASSYAAGELFF	TGTGCCAGCAGTTACGCGGCGGGGGAGCTGTTTTTT
TRBD1	TRBJ2-2	TRBV6-2/TRBV6-3	once	CASSSPGTGAGELFF	TGTGCCAGCAGTTCTCCCGGGACAGGGGCCGGGGAGCTGTTTTTT
-	TRBJ2-2	TRBV6-5	-	CASSYSNAAGELFF	TGTGCCAGCAGTTACTCGAATGCGGCCGGGGAGCTGTTTTTT
-	TRBJ2-7	TRBV19	-	CASSISPESYEQYF	TGTGCCAGTAGTATATCCCCAGAATCCTACGAGCAGTACTTC
TRBD1	TRBJ1-1	TRBV29-1	-	CSVGETGNAEAFF	TGCAGCGTTGGGGAGACAGGGAACGCTGAAGCTTTCTTT
TRBD1	TRBJ1-2	TRBV6-5	few	CASRRDRANYGYTF	TGTGCCAGCCGCCGGGACAGAGCTAACTATGGCTACACCTTC
-	TRBJ1-6	TRBV6-5	-	CASSYRVPGKSPLHF	TGTGCCAGCAGTTACAGGGTCCCCGGGAAGTCACCCCTCCACTTT
-	TRBJ1-3	TRBV15	-	CATSPGQFYSGNTIYF	TGTGCCACCAGCCCCGGACAGTTCTACTCTGGAAACACCATATATTTT
TRBD1	TRBJ2-7	TRBV27	-	CATKRDRGSYEQYF	TGTGCCACCAAAAGGGACAGGGGCTCCTACGAGCAGTACTTC
TRBD1	TRBJ1-1	TRBV27	-	CASSFQGQGLRRAFF	TGTGCCAGCAGTTTCCAAGGACAGGGCTTACGGCGGGCTTTCTTT
TRBD1	TRBJ1-5	TRBV7-9	-	CASSLGQVGQPQHF	TGTGCCAGCAGCTTGGGACAGGTCGGACAGCCCCAGCATTTT
-	TRBJ2-4	TRBV4-1	-	CASSQEGEGHENIQYF	TGCGCCAGCAGCCAAGAAGGGGAAGGCCATGAAAACATTCAGTACTTC
TRBD1	TRBJ1-2	TRBV10-3	-	CAISVDRGGYTF	TGTGCCATCAGTGTGGACAGGGGTGGCTACACCTTC
-	TRBJ2-2	TRBV14	-	CASTGSLHTGELFF	TGTGCCAGCACCGGGTCCCTGCACACCGGGGAGCTGTTTTTT
-	TRBJ2-1	TRBV11-2	-	CASSLDRRSEQFF	TGTGCCAGCAGCTTAGATCGGAGATCCGAGCAGTTCTTC
-	TRBJ2-1	TRBV29-1	once	CSGLGGATYNEQFF	TGCAGCGGCCTGGGGGGGGCGACCTACAATGAGCAGTTCTTC
-	TRBJ1-1	TRBV28	-	CASSSSDWRTEAFF	TGTGCCAGCAGTTCCTCGGACTGGCGAACTGAAGCTTTCTTT
-	TRBJ2-3	TRBV27	-	CASSLLPQRRADTQYF	TGTGCCAGCAGTTTACTCCCTCAACGGCGGGCAGATACGCAGTATTTT
-	TRBJ2-1	TRBV5-5	few	CASSFWRSSYNEQFF	TGTGCCAGCAGCTTTTGGAGAAGCTCCTACAATGAGCAGTTCTTC
-	TRBJ1-4	TRBV14	-	CASSPSARVATNEKLFF	TGTGCCAGCAGCCCTTCCGCAAGAGTTGCAACTAATGAAAAACTGTTTTTT
-	TRBJ1-2	TRBV3-1/TRBV3-2	-	CASSQDGAGGGGGYTF	TGTGCCAGCAGCCAAGATGGGGCCGGGGGCGGGGGTGGCTACACCTTC
-	TRBJ2-7	TRBV27	-	CASSSLYEQYF	TGTGCCAGCAGTAGCCTATACGAGCAGTACTTC